These 10 T cell receptor beta chains originate from one sample sequenced in a study of blood T cell repertoires in COVID-19. Produced via immunoSEQ multiplex PCR; TCRdb's table is partial and in-frame only. The data contain approximately 350,000 clones, 75% to 90% of them singletons. The sample consisted of peripheral blood. Receptors were obtained from a woman aged 50 to 60 with COVID-19, enrolled during active disease.

This sequence joins TRBV27 and TRBJ1-2; 10 bases are shared with TRBD1. CDR3 length: 14 amino acids. CDR1 is MNHEY and CDR2 is SMNVEV in the germline V gene (reference sequence). The J segment lost 5 bases and the V segment lost 3 bases, leaving 3 bases of the junction unmatched. CDR3 sequence reads: CASSFGQGGYGYTF. Here the CDR3 DNA reads TGTGCCAGCAGTTTCGGACAGGGGGGGTATGGCTACACCTTC.

The CDR3 nucleotides are TGTGCCAGCAGTTACTCGGGCCAAGACACTGAAGCTTTCTTT. This codes for CASSYSGQDTEAFF. The genes are TRBV6-5 and TRBJ1-1; D gene unclear. CDR1 and CDR2 from the germline V gene are MNHEY and SVGAGI. The CDR3 has 14 amino acids. V was pared by 0 bases and J by 3 bases, with 8 bases between.

The gene calls are TRBV11-3 and TRBJ2-7, with D tentatively TRBD2 (6 bases). The CDR3 covers 12 residues. Germline CDR1 SGHNT, CDR2 YENEEA. Trimming took off 5 bases at V and 6 bases at J, with 11 bases between the two ends. The CDR3: CASSQDGSEQYF. CDR3 sequence (DNA): TGTGCCAGCAGCCAAGACGGGAGCGAGCAGTACTTC.

The genes are TRBV29-1 and TRBJ1-1, with D possibly TRBD1 on 5 matching bases. The CDR3 contains 11 residues. The germline V and J ends were trimmed by 4 bases and 7 bases, with 10 bases remaining between them. Germline assignment: CDR1 SQVTM and CDR2 ANQGSEA. The CDR3 reads CSVAGTVEAFF. CDR3 bases: TGCAGCGTTGCAGGGACTGTTGAAGCTTTCTTT.

This chain uses TRBV6-6 with TRBJ1-5; D may be TRBD1 (5 bases). The CDR3 has 15 residues. Trimming removed 4 bases at V and 7 bases at J, with 17 bases between. Germline V gene sequence: CDR1 MNHNY, CDR2 SVGAGI (reference sequence). CDR3 in amino acids: CASSSVPGGRQPQHF. CDR3 DNA sequence: TGTGCCAGCAGTTCGGTTCCGGGGGGTCGGCAGCCCCAGCATTTT.

The chain recombines TRBV6-6 with TRBJ2-3, with a tentative D call TRBD2 (5 bases). V shed 5 bases and J shed 5 bases, with 8 bases lying between them. The CDR3 totals 12 residues. In germline, CDR1 is MNHNY, CDR2 SVGAGI (reference sequence). The CDR3 nucleotides are TGTGCCAGCAGTCTCACTAGAGATACGCAGTATTTT. Its translation: CASSLTRDTQYF.

This clone was picked up a small number of times. This CDR3 is CASSQDRGQSSPRAFF. The CDR3 bases are TGTGCCAGCAGCCAAGATAGGGGACAGAGCTCACCTAGGGCTTTCTTT. V gene TRBV4-2 combines with J gene TRBJ1-1, with 7 bases identical to TRBD1. Per the germline V gene, CDR1 is LGHNA and CDR2 is YNFKEQ. There are 16 residues in the CDR3. The ends lost 0 bases at V and 11 bases at J; junction bases unmatched: 15.

CDR3 sequence reads: CASSMGQGVDEQYF. CDR3 sequence (DNA): TGTGCCAGCAGCATGGGACAGGGAGTCGACGAGCAGTACTTC. This chain connects TRBV7-9 to TRBJ2-7; 9 nucleotides agree with TRBD1. The CDR3 contains 14 residues. Germline CDR1 and CDR2: SEHNR and FQNEAQ (reference sequence). V lost 5 bases to trimming and J lost 5 bases; unmatched junction nucleotides: 7.

This clone occurred once. The chain couples TRBV3-1 (or the pseudogene TRBV3-2) to TRBJ2-1; D might be TRBD2 (6 bases). This CDR3 has 16 amino acids. Deletions cut 0 bases from V and 7 bases from J, with 16 bases between. Germline-derived CDR1 and CDR2 are LGHDT and YNNKEL (reference sequence). The DNA for the CDR3 is TGTGCCAGCAGCCAAGATGATAGCCGGAGGGCTAATGAGCAGTTCTTC. Its protein is CASSQDDSRRANEQFF.

DNA for the CDR3: TGTGCCAGCAGCCACGCAGCACTAGGCTTAGGGAACACTGAAGCTTTCTTT. Its protein is CASSHAALGLGNTEAFF. J is TRBJ1-1 and V is TRBV5-4; D is unresolved. This CDR3 spans 17 amino acids. Looked up from germline, CDR1 is SGHNT and CDR2 is YYREEE (reference sequence). Trimming pared 4 bases from V and 1 base from J, leaving 20 bases between. Together with reference TRBV5-4 and TRBJ1-1, the CDR3 gives the full variable domain: ETGVTQSPTHLIKTRGQQVTLRCSSQSGHNTVSWYQQALGQGPQFIFQYYREEENGRGNFPPRFSGLQFPNYSSELNVNALELDDSALYLCASSHAALGLGNTEAFFGQGTRLTVV.